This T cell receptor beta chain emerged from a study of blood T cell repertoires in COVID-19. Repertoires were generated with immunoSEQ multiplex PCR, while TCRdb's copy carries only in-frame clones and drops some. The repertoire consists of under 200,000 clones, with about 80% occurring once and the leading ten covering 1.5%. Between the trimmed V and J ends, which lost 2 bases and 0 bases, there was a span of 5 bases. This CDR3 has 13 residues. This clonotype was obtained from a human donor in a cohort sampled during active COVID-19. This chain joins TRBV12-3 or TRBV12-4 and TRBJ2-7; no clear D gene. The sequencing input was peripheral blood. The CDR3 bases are TGTGCCAGCAGTTTATCCAACTCCTACGAGCAGTACTTC. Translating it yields CASSLSNSYEQYF.